This T cell receptor (beta chain) was retrieved from a study of Ad26.COV2.S vaccination and SARS-CoV-2 variants. The treatment was: about 20 received Ad26.COV2.S at low or high dose, single or two shots; about 5 received placebo; per-sample allocation not given. Sampling was done on day 63 after the first vaccine or placebo injection. The assay was immunoSEQ multiplex PCR, and TCRdb's table has in-frame clones only and misses some. The profile shows some 340,000 clones, approximately 80% of them singletons. The receptor's source is a person between 18 and 60 years old who received the Ad26.COV2.S COVID-19 vaccine or a placebo. Sequenced material: peripheral blood, taken in a trial of Ad26.COV2.S vaccine versus placebo.

The CDR3 region is CASSLDPGSNYGYTF. The CDR3 nucleotides are TGTGCCAGCAGCTTAGATCCAGGGTCCAACTATGGCTACACCTTC. The V and J genes are TRBV7-6 and TRBJ1-2; tentative D call: TRBD1 (5 bases). With 1 base removed from V and 2 bases from J, the gap between germline ends came to 11 bases. Germline CDR1 and CDR2: SGHVS and FNYEAQ. This CDR3 region has 15 residues.